The present T cell receptor (beta chain) was sequenced within a study of blood T cell repertoires in COVID-19. Per the germline V gene, CDR1 is SNHLY and CDR2 is FYNNEI. V was pared by 10 bases and J by 7 bases, with 18 bases of the junction left unmatched. The CDR3 length is 16 residues. Profiled with immunoSEQ multiplex PCR; TCRdb holds only in-frame clones, not every one. The table records approximately 210,000 clones, around 80% of them present only once. The chain recombines TRBV2 with TRBJ1-2; the match to TRBD1 covers 10 bases. The TCR was taken from a man aged 35-49 years who had recovered from COVID-19. The sequenced sample was PBMCs or T cells enriched from blood (not recorded which). CDR3 sequence: CATKGGSGQGTGGYTF. The CDR3 DNA reads as TGTGCCACAAAGGGGGGTTCGGGACAGGGGACCGGTGGCTACACCTTC.